Presented here are 7 T cell receptor beta chains from one specimen sequenced in a study of blood T cell repertoires in COVID-19. Profiled with immunoSEQ multiplex PCR; TCRdb holds only in-frame clones, not every one. Here the sample spans some 190,000 clones, approximately 80% being singletons. The material sequenced was peripheral blood. Receptors originate from a man aged 55 to 69 with acute or convalescent COVID-19.

The chain employs TRBV6-2 or TRBV6-3 and TRBJ2-7, with D maybe TRBD1 (5 bases). Germline lookup yields CDR1 MNHEY and CDR2 SVGEGT. V was shortened by 2 bases and J by 3 bases, with 8 bases between the two germline ends. The CDR3 sequence is 13 residues long. CDR3: CASSYGHNYEQYF. The DNA of the CDR3 is TGTGCCAGCAGTTACGGACATAACTACGAGCAGTACTTC.

The chain combines TRBV14 with TRBJ1-1; 7 nucleotides align to TRBD1. V lost 4 bases and J lost 6; bases outside the gene matches: 8. This CDR3 comprises 14 residues. CDR1 is SGHDN, CDR2 FVKESK, per germline. The CDR3 nucleotides read TGTGCCAGCAGCCCCCGACAGGGAGGCGCTGAAGCTTTCTTT. Translating it yields CASSPRQGGAEAFF.

The rearrangement uses TRBV6-4 and TRBJ1-2, with D perhaps matching TRBD1 (6 bases). The germline V and J ends were trimmed by 6 bases and 6 bases, with 14 bases remaining between them. Germline V gives CDR1 MRHNA, CDR2 SNTAGT. The CDR3 totals 13 residues. The CDR3 nucleotides are TGTGCCAGCAGCGCTCGGGGGGCGGATGGCTACACCTTC. Residues: CASSARGADGYTF.

The chain combines TRBV25-1 with TRBJ2-7, with D possibly matching TRBD2 (7 bases). V was shortened by 1 base and J by 3 bases, with 16 bases between the two germline ends. The CDR3 consists of 16 residues. Germline CDR1 and CDR2: MGHDK and SYGVNS. CDR3 region: CASSELRGGVDYEQYF. DNA for the CDR3: TGTGCCAGCAGTGAATTGAGAGGGGGGGTCGACTACGAGCAGTACTTC.

The chain employs TRBV6-2 or TRBV6-3 and TRBJ1-3; D unresolved. In germline, CDR1 is MNHEY, CDR2 SVGEGT. Trimming left V 0 bases short and J 0 bases short, with 12 bases between. The CDR3 loop spans 17 amino acids. The DNA of the CDR3 is TGTGCCAGCAGTTACTCGATGGGCAAGAGCTCTGGAAACACCATATATTTT. Translating gives CASSYSMGKSSGNTIYF.

Note on this clone: At the DNA level, this CDR3 is encoded by other sequences in the same sample as well. The genes are TRBV19 and TRBJ2-1, with D maybe TRBD2 (6 bases). Germline loops: CDR1 LNHDA, CDR2 SQIVND (reference sequence). Trimming removed 3 bases from V and 4 bases from J, with 10 bases in between. The CDR3 runs to 14 residues. CDR3 sequence reads: CASSILAGYNEQFF. CDR3 in DNA: TGTGCCAGTAGTATCTTGGCGGGGTACAATGAGCAGTTCTTC. The full variable domain, its missing parts supplied by reference TRBV19 and TRBJ2-1, is DGGITQSPKYLFRKEGQNVTLSCEQNLNHDAMYWYRQDPGQGLRLIYYSQIVNDFQKGDIAEGYSVSREKKESFPLTVTSAQKNPTAFYLCASSILAGYNEQFFGPGTRLTVL.

This clone has more than one count but fewer than ten. The J gene is TRBJ1-5, the V gene TRBV7-8, with 12 positions matching TRBD1. Germline V gene lookup returns CDR1 SGHVS and CDR2 FQNEAQ. J was trimmed by 5 bases and V by 2 bases; bases with no gene match: 7. The length of the CDR3 is 17 residues. The CDR3 DNA reads as TGTGCCAGCAGCTTAAAGGGACAGGGGGCGAGGGATCAGCCCCAGCATTTT. This codes for CASSLKGQGARDQPQHF.